These 11 T cell receptor beta chains came from one sample sequenced in a study of T cells in Graves' hyperthyroidism and ophthalmopathy. Amplification yielded TCR beta CDR3 regions, with RNA transcripts as the source. The HTBI primer set served for first-round RT-PCR of the TCR CDR3. In TCRdb, the multiplex PCR reads were re-called with MiXCR into one record per CDR3 protein. The table records 450,000 to 550,000 distinct CDR3 sequences, approximately 25% of them present only once. The sequencing sample was made of blood. These receptors were collected from a woman in her twenties or thirties with Graves' ophthalmopathy.

CDR3: CASSQGLTGWGNTIYF. The CDR3 DNA follows: TGTGCCAGCAGCCAAGGTTTAACAGGCTGGGGAAACACCATATATTTT. The V and J genes are TRBV3-1 and TRBJ1-3; TRBD1 might be the D (5 bases). V was shortened by 1 base and J by 4 bases, with 14 bases between the two germline ends. This CDR3 has 16 residues. The germline V gene has CDR1 LGHDT and CDR2 YNNKEL (reference sequence).

Many counts were recorded for this clonotype. The chain recombines TRBV6-8 with TRBJ2-2; D unresolved. The length of the CDR3 is 15 residues. V was cut by 6 bases and J by 0 bases, with 11 bases left in between. Germline CDR1 reads MNHGY; CDR2 reads SAAAGT. The CDR3 here is CASSQLDANTGELFF. In nucleotides, the CDR3 is TGTGCCAGCAGCCAATTAGACGCGAACACCGGGGAGCTGTTTTTT.

This clonotype was seen many times. J is TRBJ1-5 and V is TRBV11-1, with TRBD1 matching 7 bases. V shed 4 bases, J shed 3 bases, and the junction held 9 bases outside the gene matches. This CDR3 comprises 16 residues. Germline loops: CDR1 SGHAT, CDR2 FQDESV (reference sequence). DNA of the CDR3: TGTGCCAGCAGCTCACTGACAGGGCCGCACAATCAGCCCCAGCATTTT. This gives the protein CASSSLTGPHNQPQHF. Full variable domain (remainder filled in from reference TRBV11-1 and TRBJ1-5): EAEVAQSPRYKITEKSQAVAFWCDPISGHATLYWYRQILGQGPELLVQFQDESVVDDSQLPKDRFSAERLKGVDSTLKIQPAELGDSAMYLCASSSLTGPHNQPQHFGDGTRLSIL.

The chain is built from TRBV6-1 and TRBJ1-2; unclear D gene. CDR3 size: 14 residues. Germline loops: CDR1 MNHNS, CDR2 SASEGT. The V end lost 1 base, the J end lost 4 bases, and 10 bases lay between the germline ends. The DNA of the CDR3 is TGTGCCAGCAGTGAAGGAGACTTTAGCTATGGCTACACCTTC. Protein product: CASSEGDFSYGYTF.

This clonotype was recorded a few times. CDR3 sequence: CASSYTRTSRETQYF. As DNA, the CDR3 is TGTGCCAGCAGTTACACCCGGACTAGCAGGGAGACCCAGTACTTC. This chain connects TRBV6-5 to TRBJ2-5; TRBD2 matches at 8 bases. Germline loops: CDR1 MNHEY, CDR2 SVGAGI. Losses at the gene ends were 2 bases for V and 5 bases for J; bases not matched to a gene: 7. The CDR3 has 15 amino acids.

J is TRBJ1-5 and V is TRBV24-1; TRBD1 matches at 7 bases. Germline CDR1 is KGHDR and CDR2 is SFDVKD. The trim removed 5 bases at V and 5 bases at J, leaving 8 bases unmatched. The CDR3 consists of 15 residues. CDR3 protein: CATSAGQVGDQPQHF. For the CDR3, the DNA is TGTGCCACCAGTGCCGGACAGGTTGGCGATCAGCCCCAGCATTTT.

This clonotype turned up a few times. V usage is TRBV11-2 and J usage is TRBJ1-2, with D hard to call. V was cut by 5 bases and J by 8 bases, with 15 bases left in between. The CDR3 length is 13 residues. The germline V gene has CDR1 SGHAT and CDR2 FQNNGV. The CDR3 DNA is TGTGCCAGCAGCCTTGACGGTTCCGGGGGCTACACCTTC. This encodes CASSLDGSGGYTF.

This clonotype was observed at least ten times. The chain combines TRBV11-2 with TRBJ1-2, with 8 bases identical to TRBD1. Germline V gives CDR1 SGHAT, CDR2 FQNNGV. Trimming took 5 bases from V and 1 from J; bases not matched to a gene: 3. This CDR3 has 14 residues. The CDR3 region has the DNA TGTGCCAGCAGCGACAGGGGAGGTAACTATGGCTACACCTTC. It encodes CASSDRGGNYGYTF.

This chain joins TRBV20-1 and TRBJ1-5; 7 positions agree with TRBD1. This CDR3 has 16 amino acids. Germline CDR1 reads DFQATT; CDR2 reads SNEGSKA (reference sequence). V shed 1 base, J shed 4 bases, and the junction held 10 bases outside the gene matches. The CDR3 spells CSARGSLEQGNQPQHF. The CDR3 nucleotides are TGCAGTGCTAGAGGGAGTCTGGAACAGGGGAATCAGCCCCAGCATTTT.

The chain has TRBV6-1 and TRBJ1-2; no clear D gene. Germline V CDR1 and CDR2: MNHNS, SASEGT. CDR3 length equals 12 residues. V was shortened by 4 bases and J by 10 bases, with 13 bases between the two germline ends. This chain's CDR3 is CASSAEARAYTF. The CDR3 DNA reads as TGTGCCAGCAGTGCGGAGGCGCGGGCCTACACCTTC.

A few counts support this clonotype. The V and J genes are TRBV11-2 and TRBJ2-7; D remains unclear. The CDR3 runs 12 residues. CDR1 is SGHAT and CDR2 is FQNNGV in the germline V gene. V was clipped by 5 bases and J by 0 bases, with 5 bases between them. CDR3 residues: CASSRNSYEQYF. The CDR3 DNA reads TGTGCCAGCAGCCGGAACTCCTACGAGCAGTACTTC.